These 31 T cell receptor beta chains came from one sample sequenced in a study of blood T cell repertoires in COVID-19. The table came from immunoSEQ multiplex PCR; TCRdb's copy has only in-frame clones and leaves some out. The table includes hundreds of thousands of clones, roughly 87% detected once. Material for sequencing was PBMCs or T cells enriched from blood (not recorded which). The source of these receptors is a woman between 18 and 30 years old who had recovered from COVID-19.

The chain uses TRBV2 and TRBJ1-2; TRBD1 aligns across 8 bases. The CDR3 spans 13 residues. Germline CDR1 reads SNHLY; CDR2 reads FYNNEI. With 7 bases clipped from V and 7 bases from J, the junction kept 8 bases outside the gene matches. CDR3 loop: CASTVDRGSGYTF. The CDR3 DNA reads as TGTGCCAGCACTGTAGACAGGGGTAGTGGCTACACCTTC.

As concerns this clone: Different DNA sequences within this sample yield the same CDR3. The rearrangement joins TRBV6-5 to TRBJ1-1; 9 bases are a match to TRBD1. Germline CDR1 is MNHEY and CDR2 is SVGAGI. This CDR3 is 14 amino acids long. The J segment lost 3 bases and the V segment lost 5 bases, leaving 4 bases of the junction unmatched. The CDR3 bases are TGTGCCAGCAGTAGACAGGGGGTCGACACTGAAGCTTTCTTT. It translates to CASSRQGVDTEAFF.

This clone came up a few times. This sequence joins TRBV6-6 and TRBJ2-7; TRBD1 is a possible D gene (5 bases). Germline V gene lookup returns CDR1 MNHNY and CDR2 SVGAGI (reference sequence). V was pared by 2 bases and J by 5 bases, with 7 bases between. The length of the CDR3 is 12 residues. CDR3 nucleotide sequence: TGTGCCAGCAGTTACGTAGGGGACGAGCAGTACTTC. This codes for CASSYVGDEQYF.

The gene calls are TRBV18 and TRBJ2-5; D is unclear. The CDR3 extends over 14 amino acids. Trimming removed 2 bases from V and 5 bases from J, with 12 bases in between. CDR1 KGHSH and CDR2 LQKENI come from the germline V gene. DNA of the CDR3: TGTGCCAGCTCACCAATGGCGGATGGGGAGACCCAGTACTTC. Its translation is CASSPMADGETQYF.

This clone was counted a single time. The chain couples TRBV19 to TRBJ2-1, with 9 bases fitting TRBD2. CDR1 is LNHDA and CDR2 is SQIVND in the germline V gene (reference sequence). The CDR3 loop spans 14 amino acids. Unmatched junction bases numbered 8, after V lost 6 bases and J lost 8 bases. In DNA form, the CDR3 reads TGTGCCAGTAGAAAGCGGGGGGCCAACGATGAGCAGTTCTTC. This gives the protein CASRKRGANDEQFF.

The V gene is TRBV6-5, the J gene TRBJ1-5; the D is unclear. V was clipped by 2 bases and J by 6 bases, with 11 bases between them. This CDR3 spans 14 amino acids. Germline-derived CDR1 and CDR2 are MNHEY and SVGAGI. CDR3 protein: CASSYGAVGQPQHF. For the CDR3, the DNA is TGTGCCAGCAGTTACGGAGCGGTTGGTCAGCCCCAGCATTTT.

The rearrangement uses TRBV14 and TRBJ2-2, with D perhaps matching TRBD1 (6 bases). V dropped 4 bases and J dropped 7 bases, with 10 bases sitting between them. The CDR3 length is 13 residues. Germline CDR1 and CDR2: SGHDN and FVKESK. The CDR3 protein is CASSPQGSGELFF. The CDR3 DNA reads TGTGCCAGCAGCCCCCAGGGGAGCGGGGAGCTGTTTTTT.

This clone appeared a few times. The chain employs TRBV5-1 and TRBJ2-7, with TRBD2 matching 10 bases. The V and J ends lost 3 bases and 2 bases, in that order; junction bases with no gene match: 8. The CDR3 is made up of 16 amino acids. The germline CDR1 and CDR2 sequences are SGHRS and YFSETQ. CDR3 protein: CASSWGLAGVPYEQYF. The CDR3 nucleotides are TGCGCCAGCAGCTGGGGGCTAGCGGGAGTACCCTACGAGCAGTACTTC.

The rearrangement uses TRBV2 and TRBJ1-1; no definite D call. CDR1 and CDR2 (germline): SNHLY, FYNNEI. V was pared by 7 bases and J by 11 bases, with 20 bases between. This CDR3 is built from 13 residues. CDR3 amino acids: CASTIDTGPGAFF. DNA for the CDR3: TGTGCCAGCACCATAGACACCGGCCCTGGGGCTTTCTTT. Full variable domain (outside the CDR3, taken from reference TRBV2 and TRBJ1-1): EPEVTQTPSHQVTQMGQEVILRCVPISNHLYFYWYRQILGQKVEFLVSFYNNEISEKSEIFDDQFSVERPDGSNFTLKIRSTKLEDSAMYFCASTIDTGPGAFFGQGTRLTVV.

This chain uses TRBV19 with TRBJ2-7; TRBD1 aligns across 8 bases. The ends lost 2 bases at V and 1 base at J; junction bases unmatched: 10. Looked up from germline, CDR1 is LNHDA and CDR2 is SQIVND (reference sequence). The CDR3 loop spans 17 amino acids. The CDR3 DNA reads TGTGCCAGTAGTATACGCGTCGGACAGGGCTTATCCTACGAGCAGTACTTC. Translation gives CASSIRVGQGLSYEQYF. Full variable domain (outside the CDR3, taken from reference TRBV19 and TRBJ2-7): DGGITQSPKYLFRKEGQNVTLSCEQNLNHDAMYWYRQDPGQGLRLIYYSQIVNDFQKGDIAEGYSVSREKKESFPLTVTSAQKNPTAFYLCASSIRVGQGLSYEQYFGPGTRLTVT.

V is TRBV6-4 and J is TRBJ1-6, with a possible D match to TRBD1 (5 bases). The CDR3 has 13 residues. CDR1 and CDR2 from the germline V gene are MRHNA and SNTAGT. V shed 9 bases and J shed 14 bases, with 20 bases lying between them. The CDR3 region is CASTQGRGVTLHF. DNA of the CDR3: TGTGCCAGTACCCAGGGCCGCGGGGTCACCCTCCACTTT.

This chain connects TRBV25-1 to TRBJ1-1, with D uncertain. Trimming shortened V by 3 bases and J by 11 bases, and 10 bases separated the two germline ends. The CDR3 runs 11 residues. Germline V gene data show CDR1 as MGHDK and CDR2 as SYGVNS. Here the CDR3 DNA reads TGTGCCAGCAGTGATCGGAGCAAGGCTTTCTTT. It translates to CASSDRSKAFF.

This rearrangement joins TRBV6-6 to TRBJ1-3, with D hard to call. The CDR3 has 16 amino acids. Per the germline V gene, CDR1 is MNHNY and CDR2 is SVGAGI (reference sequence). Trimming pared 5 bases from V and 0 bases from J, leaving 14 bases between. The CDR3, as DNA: TGTGCCAGCAGTCGATCGAGCAGGCACTCTGGAAACACCATATATTTT. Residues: CASSRSSRHSGNTIYF.

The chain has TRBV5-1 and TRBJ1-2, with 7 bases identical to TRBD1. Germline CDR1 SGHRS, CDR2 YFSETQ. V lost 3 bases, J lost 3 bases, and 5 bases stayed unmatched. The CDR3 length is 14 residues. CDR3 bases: TGCGCCAGCAGCTGGCGGACAGGAGACTATGGCTACACCTTC. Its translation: CASSWRTGDYGYTF.

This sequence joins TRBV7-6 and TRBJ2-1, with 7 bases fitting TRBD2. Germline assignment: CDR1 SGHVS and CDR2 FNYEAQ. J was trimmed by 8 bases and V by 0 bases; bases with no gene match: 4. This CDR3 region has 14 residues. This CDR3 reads CASSLAAGDYEQFF. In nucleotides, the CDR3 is TGTGCCAGCAGCTTAGCCGCGGGAGACTATGAGCAGTTCTTC.

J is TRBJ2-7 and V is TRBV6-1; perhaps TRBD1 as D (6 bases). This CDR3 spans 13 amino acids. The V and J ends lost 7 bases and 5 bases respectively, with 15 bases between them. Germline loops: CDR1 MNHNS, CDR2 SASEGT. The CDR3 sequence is CASNFPQGNEQYF. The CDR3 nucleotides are TGTGCCAGCAATTTCCCACAGGGTAACGAGCAGTACTTC.

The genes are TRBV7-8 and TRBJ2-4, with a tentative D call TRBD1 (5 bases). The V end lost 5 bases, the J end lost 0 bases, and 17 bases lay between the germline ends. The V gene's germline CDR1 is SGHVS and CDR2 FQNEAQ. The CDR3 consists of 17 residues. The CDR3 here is CASSPLGLYLAKNIQYF. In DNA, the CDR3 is TGTGCCAGCAGCCCCCTGGGGCTTTATCTAGCCAAAAACATTCAGTACTTC.

The chain's CDR3 is CASSLGTSSYNEQFF. In DNA, the CDR3 is TGTGCCAGCAGTTTAGGCACCAGCTCCTACAATGAGCAGTTCTTC. This sequence joins TRBV27 and TRBJ2-1; D gene unclear. The germline V gene has CDR1 MNHEY and CDR2 SMNVEV (reference sequence). V gave up 2 bases and J gave up 0 bases, with 8 bases separating them. The CDR3 contains 15 residues.

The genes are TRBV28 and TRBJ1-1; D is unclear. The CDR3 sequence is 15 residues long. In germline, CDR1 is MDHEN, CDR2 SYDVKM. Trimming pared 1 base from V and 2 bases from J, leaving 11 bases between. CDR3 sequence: CASSLYRRRNTEAFF. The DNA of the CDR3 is TGTGCCAGCAGTTTATATAGAAGGAGAAACACTGAAGCTTTCTTT.

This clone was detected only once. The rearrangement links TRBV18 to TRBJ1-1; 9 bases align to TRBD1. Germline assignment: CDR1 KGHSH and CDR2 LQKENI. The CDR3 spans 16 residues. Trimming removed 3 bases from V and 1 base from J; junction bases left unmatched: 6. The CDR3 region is CASSPTGGPTNTEAFF. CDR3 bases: TGTGCCAGCTCACCTACAGGGGGCCCCACGAACACTGAAGCTTTCTTT.

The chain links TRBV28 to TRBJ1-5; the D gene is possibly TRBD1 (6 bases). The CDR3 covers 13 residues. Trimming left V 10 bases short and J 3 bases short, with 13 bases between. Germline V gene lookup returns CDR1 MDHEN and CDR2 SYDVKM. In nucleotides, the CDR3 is TGTGCCACGGGAAGGACAGTCAATCAGCCCCAGCATTTT. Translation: CATGRTVNQPQHF.

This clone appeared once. The CDR3 region has the DNA TGTGCCAGCAGCCCGAGACTAGCGGGGAGCACAGATACGCAGTATTTT. Translation: CASSPRLAGSTDTQYF. The rearrangement joins TRBV7-3 to TRBJ2-3; 11 bases align to TRBD2. V dropped 5 bases and J dropped 0; count of bases not matched to a gene: 4. CDR3 length equals 16 residues. Germline loops: CDR1 SGHTA, CDR2 FQGTGA.

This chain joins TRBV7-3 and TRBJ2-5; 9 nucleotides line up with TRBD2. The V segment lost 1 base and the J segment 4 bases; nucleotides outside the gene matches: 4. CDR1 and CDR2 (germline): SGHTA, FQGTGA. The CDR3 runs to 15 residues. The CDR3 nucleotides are TGTGCCAGCAGCTTAAAGGGCGGGAGGGGAGAGACCCAGTACTTC. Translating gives CASSLKGGRGETQYF.

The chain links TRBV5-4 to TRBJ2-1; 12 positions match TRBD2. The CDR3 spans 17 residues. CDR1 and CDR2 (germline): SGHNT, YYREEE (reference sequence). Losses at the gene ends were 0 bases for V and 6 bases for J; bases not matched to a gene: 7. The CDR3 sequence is CASSLALAGGPSNEQFF. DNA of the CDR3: TGTGCCAGCAGCTTGGCCCTAGCGGGGGGGCCAAGCAATGAGCAGTTCTTC.

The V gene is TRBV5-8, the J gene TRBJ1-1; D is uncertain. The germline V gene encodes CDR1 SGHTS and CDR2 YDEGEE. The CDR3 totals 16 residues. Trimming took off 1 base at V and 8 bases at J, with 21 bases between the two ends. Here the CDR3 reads CASSLLISAAQREAFF. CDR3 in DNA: TGTGCCAGCAGCTTGTTAATCAGCGCGGCTCAACGGGAAGCTTTCTTT. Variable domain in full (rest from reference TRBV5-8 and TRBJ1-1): EAGVTQSPTHLIKTRGQQATLRCSPISGHTSVYWYQQALGLGLQFLLWYDEGEERNRGNFPPRFSGRQFPNYSSELNVNALELEDSALYLCASSLLISAAQREAFFGQGTRLTVV.

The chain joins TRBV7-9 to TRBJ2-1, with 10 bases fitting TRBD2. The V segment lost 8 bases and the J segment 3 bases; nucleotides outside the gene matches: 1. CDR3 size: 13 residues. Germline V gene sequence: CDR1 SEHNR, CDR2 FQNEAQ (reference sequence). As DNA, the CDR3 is TGTGCCAGCGAGCGGGGGGGCTACAATGAGCAGTTCTTC. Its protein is CASERGGYNEQFF. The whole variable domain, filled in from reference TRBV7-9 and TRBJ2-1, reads DTGVSQNPRHKITKRGQNVTFRCDPISEHNRLYWYRQTLGQGPEFLTYFQNEAQLEKSRLLSDRFSAERPKGSFSTLEIQRTEQGDSAMYLCASERGGYNEQFFGPGTRLTVL.

The CDR3 DNA reads TGTGCCAGCAGCTTAGAAATAGGGGGAGCTTCAGATACGCAGTATTTT. Amino acids: CASSLEIGGASDTQYF. The chain couples TRBV11-2 to TRBJ2-3; weak D call: TRBD1 (6 bases). The germline V gene has CDR1 SGHAT and CDR2 FQNNGV. The CDR3 spans 16 residues. The V end was cut by 0 bases, the J end by 4 bases, with 14 bases between.

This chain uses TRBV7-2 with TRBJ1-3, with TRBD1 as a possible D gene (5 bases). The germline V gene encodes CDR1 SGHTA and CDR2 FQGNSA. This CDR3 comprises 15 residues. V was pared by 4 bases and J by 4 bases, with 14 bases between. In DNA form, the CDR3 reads TGTGCCAGCAGCTATTCAAATGGGGGGGGAAACACCATATATTTT. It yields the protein CASSYSNGGGNTIYF.

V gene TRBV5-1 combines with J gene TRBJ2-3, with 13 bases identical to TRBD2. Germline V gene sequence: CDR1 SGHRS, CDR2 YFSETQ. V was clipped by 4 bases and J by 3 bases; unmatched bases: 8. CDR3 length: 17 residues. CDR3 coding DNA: TGCGCCAGCAGCCGGACTAGCGGGAGTGGTGGGACAGATACGCAGTATTTT. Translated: CASSRTSGSGGTDTQYF.

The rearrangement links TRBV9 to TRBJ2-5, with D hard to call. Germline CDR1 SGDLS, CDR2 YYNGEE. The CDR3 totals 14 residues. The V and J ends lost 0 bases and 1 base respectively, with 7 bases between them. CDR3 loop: CASSVGWAQETQYF. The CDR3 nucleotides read TGTGCCAGCAGCGTAGGATGGGCCCAAGAGACCCAGTACTTC.

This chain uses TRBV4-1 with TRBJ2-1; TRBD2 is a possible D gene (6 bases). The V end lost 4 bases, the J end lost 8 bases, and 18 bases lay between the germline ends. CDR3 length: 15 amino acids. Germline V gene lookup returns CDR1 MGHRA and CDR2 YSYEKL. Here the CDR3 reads CASSPLRGGKDEQFF. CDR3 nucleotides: TGCGCCAGCAGCCCCCTCCGGGGCGGGAAGGATGAGCAGTTCTTC.